The present T cell receptor beta chain was sequenced within a study of cytomegalovirus exposure and HLA in healthy donors. Study in general: From HLA-typed donors, an early data release held approximately 85 million unique TCRs. When 350 to 500 donors were genotyped, more than 70% of them were found to fall in the Caucasian-associated ancestry cluster.

Use of 60 Vbeta and 13 Jbeta primers characterized the PCR. Using immunoSEQ multiplex PCR, the repertoire was profiled, and TCRdb retains in-frame clones only, with some absent. The repertoire includes about 190,000 clones, 75% to 90% of them detected once, and roughly 6% sits in the top ten. Losses at the gene ends were 3 bases for V and 9 bases for J; bases not matched to a gene: 9. Per germline, CDR1 SGHTA and CDR2 FQGTGA. The CDR3 covers 15 residues. For this clone: Its antigen is not known.

Regarding the study as a whole: Per a later analysis, 15,000 to 20,000 TCR beta sequences showed association with HLA alleles at 0.05 false discovery rate.

V gene TRBV7-3 combines with J gene TRBJ2-2, with 8 bases lining up with TRBD1. The sequence was collected from a man in his forties in good health and CMV-seropositive. Input material: PBMCs. CDR3 residues: CASSLDRVDTRELFF. As DNA, the CDR3 is TGTGCCAGCAGCTTGGACAGGGTCGACACGAGGGAGCTGTTTTTT.